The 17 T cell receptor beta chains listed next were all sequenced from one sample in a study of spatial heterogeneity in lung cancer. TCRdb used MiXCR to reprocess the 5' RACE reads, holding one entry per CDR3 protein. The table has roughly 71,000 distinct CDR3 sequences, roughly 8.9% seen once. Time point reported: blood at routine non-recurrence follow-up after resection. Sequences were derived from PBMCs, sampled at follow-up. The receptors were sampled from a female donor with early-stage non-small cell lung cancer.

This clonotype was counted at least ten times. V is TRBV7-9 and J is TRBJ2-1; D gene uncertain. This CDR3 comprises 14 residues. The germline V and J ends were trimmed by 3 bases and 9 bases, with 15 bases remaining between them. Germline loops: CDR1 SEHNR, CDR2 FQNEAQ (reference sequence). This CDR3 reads CASSFSLGTIEQFF. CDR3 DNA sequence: TGTGCCAGCAGCTTTAGCCTAGGTACAATTGAGCAGTTCTTC. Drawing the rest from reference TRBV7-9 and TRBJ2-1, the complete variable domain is DTGVSQNPRHKITKRGQNVTFRCDPISEHNRLYWYRQTLGQGPEFLTYFQNEAQLEKSRLLSDRFSAERPKGSFSTLEIQRTEQGDSAMYLCASSFSLGTIEQFFGPGTRLTVL.

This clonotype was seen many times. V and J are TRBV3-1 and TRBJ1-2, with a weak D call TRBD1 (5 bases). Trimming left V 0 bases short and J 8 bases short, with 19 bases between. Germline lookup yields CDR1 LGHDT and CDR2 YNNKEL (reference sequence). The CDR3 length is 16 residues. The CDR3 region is CASSQDLGTPSGGYTF. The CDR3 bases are TGTGCCAGCAGCCAAGATCTGGGGACGCCCTCCGGCGGCTACACCTTC.

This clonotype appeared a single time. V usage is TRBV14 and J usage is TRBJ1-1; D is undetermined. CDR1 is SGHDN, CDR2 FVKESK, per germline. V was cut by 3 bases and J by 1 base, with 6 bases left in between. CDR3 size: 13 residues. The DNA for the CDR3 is TGTGCCAGCAGCCATTCCAGGAACACTGAAGCTTTCTTT. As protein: CASSHSRNTEAFF.

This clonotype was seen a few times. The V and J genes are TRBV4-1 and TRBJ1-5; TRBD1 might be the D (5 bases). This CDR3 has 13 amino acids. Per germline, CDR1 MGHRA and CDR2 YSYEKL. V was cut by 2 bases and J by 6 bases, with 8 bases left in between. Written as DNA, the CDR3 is TGCGCCAGCAGCCAACAGGGATCTCAGCCCCAGCATTTT. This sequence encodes CASSQQGSQPQHF.

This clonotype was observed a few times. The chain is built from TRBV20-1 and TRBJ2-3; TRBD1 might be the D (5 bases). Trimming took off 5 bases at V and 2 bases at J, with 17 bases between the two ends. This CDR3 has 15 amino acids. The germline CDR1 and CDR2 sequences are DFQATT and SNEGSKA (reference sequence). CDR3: CSAPDPLGHTDTQYF. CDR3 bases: TGCAGTGCTCCAGACCCCTTGGGGCACACAGATACGCAGTATTTT.

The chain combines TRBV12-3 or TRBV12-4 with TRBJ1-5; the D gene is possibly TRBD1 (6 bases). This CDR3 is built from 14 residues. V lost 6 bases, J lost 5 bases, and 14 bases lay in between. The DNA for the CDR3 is TGTGCCAGCAGAAAGGGGCAGGGGCATCAGCCCCAGCATTTT. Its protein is CASRKGQGHQPQHF.

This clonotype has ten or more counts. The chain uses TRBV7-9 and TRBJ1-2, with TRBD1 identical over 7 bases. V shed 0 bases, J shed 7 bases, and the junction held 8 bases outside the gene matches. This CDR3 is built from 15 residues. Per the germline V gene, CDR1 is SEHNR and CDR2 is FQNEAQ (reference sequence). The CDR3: CASSLAEGTEAGYTF. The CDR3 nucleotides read TGTGCCAGCAGCTTAGCCGAGGGGACAGAGGCTGGCTACACCTTC.

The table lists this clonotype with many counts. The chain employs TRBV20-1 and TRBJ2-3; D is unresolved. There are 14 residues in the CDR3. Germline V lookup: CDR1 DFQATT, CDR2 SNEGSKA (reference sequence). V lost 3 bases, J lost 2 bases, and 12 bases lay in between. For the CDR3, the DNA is TGCAGTGCTAGTTTTGGGCACGCCACAGATACGCAGTATTTT. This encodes CSASFGHATDTQYF.

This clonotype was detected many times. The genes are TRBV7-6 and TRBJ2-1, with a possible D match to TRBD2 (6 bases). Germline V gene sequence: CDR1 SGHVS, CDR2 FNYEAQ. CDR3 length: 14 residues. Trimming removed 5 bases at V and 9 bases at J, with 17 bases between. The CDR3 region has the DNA TGTGCCAGCAGCCCGACTAGGGTGACGGGTGAGCAGTTCTTC. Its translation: CASSPTRVTGEQFF.

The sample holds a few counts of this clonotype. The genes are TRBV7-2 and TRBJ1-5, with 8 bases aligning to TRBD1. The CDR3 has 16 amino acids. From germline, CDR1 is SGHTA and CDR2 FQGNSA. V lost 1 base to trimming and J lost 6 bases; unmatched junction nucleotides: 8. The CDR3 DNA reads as TGTGCCAGCAGCTTAGGCGGGACAGGAATGGGTCAGCCCCAGCATTTT. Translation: CASSLGGTGMGQPQHF.

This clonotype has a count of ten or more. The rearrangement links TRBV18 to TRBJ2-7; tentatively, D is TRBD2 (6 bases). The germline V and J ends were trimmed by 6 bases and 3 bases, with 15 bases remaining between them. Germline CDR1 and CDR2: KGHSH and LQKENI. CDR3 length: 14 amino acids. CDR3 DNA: TGTGCCAGCTCGCACCCCGGGGGAGACTACGAGCAGTACTTC. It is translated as CASSHPGGDYEQYF.

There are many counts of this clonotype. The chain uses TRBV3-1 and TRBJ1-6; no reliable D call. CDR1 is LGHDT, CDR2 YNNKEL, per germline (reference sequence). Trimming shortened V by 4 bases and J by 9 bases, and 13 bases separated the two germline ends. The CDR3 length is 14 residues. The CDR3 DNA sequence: TGTGCCAGCAGCCCACGGACGCCCGGTTCACCCCTCCACTTT. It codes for CASSPRTPGSPLHF.

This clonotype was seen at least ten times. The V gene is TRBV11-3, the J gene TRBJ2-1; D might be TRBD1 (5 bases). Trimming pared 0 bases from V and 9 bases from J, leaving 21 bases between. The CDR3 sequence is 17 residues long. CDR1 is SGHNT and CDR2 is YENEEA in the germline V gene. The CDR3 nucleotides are TGTGCCAGCAGCTTAGAAACATTCGGACGACAGCAACGTGAGCAGTTCTTC. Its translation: CASSLETFGRQQREQFF.

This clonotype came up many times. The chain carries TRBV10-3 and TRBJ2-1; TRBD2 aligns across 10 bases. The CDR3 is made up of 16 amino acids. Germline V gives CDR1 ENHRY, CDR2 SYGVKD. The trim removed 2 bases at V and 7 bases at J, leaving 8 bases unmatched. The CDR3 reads CAISEGPSGRVNEQFF. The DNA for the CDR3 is TGTGCCATCAGTGAGGGGCCTAGCGGGAGAGTAAATGAGCAGTTCTTC.

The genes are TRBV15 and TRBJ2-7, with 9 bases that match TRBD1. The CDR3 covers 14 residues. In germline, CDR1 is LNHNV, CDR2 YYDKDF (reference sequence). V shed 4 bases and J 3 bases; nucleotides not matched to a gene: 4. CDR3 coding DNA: TGTGCCACCAGCACCAGACAGGGGGTCTACGAGCAGTACTTC. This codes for CATSTRQGVYEQYF. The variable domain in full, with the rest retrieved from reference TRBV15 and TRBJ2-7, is DAMVIQNPRYQVTQFGKPVTLSCSQTLNHNVMYWYQQKSSQAPKLLFHYYDKDFNNEADTPDNFQSRRPNTSFCFLDIRSPGLGDTAMYLCATSTRQGVYEQYFGPGTRLTVT.

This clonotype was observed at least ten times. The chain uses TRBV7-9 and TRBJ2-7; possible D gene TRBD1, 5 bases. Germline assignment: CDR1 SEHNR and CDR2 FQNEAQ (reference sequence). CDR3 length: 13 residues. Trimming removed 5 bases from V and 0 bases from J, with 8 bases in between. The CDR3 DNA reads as TGTGCCAGCAGCGGGGCGGCCTCCTACGAGCAGTACTTC. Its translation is CASSGAASYEQYF.

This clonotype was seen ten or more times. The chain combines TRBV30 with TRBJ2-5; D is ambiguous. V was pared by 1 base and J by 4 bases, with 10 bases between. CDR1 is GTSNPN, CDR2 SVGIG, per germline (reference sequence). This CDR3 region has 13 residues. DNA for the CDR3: TGTGCCTGGAGTGCGTCTAGTTTAGAGACCCAGTACTTC. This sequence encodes CAWSASSLETQYF.